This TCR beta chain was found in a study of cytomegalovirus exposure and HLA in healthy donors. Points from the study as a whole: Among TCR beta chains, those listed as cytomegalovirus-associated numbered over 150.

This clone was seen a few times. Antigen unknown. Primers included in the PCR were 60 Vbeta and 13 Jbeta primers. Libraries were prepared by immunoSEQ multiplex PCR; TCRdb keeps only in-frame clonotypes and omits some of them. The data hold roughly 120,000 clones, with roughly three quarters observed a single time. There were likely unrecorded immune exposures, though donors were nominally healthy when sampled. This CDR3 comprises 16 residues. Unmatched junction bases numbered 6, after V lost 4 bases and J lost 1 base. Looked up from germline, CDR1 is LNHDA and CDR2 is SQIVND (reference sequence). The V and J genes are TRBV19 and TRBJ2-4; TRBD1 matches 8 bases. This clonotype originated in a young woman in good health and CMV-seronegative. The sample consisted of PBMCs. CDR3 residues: CASSTRGRWAKNIQYF. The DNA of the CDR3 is TGTGCCAGTAGTACCAGGGGGCGATGGGCCAAAAACATTCAGTACTTC. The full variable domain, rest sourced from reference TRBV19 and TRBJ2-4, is DGGITQSPKYLFRKEGQNVTLSCEQNLNHDAMYWYRQDPGQGLRLIYYSQIVNDFQKGDIAEGYSVSREKKESFPLTVTSAQKNPTAFYLCASSTRGRWAKNIQYFGAGTRLSVL.